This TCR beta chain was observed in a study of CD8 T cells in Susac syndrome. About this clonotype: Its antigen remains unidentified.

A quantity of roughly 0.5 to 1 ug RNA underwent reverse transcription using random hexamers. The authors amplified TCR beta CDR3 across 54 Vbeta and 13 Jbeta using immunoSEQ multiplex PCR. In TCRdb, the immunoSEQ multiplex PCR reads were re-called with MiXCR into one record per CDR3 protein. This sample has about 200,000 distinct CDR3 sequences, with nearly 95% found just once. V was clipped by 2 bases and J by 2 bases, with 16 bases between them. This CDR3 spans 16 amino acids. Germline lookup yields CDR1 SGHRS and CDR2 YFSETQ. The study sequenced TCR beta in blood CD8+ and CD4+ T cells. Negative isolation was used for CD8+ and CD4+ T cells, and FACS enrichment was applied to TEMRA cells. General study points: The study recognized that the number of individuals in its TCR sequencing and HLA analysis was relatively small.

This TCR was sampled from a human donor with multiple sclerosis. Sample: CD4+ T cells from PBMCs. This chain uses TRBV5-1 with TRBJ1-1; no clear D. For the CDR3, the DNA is TGCGCCAGCAGCTTCTCGGCCCAGGACTTAAACACTGAAGCTTTCTTT. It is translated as CASSFSAQDLNTEAFF.